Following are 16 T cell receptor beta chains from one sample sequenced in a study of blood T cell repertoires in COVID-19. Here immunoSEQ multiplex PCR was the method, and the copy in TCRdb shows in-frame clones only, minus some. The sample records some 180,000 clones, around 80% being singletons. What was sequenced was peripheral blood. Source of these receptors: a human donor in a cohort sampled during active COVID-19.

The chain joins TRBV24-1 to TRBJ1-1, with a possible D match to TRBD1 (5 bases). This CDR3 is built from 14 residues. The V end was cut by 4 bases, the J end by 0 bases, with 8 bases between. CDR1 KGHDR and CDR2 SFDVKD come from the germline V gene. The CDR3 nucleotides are TGTGCCACCAGTGACCGACAGCTGAACACTGAAGCTTTCTTT. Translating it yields CATSDRQLNTEAFF.

The CDR3 sequence is CASSPSRDSTDTQYF. Written as DNA, the CDR3 is TGTGCCAGCTCACCCTCGAGGGATAGCACAGATACGCAGTATTTT. The chain combines TRBV18 with TRBJ2-3; D possibly corresponds to TRBD2 (5 bases). CDR3 length: 15 residues. Looked up from germline, CDR1 is KGHSH and CDR2 is LQKENI. V was shortened by 3 bases and J by 0 bases, with 10 bases between the two germline ends.

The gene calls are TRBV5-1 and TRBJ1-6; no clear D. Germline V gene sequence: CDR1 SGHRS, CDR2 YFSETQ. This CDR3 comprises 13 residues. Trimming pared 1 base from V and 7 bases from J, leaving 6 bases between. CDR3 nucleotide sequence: TGCGCCAGCAGCTTGAGCGAGAATTCACCCCTCCACTTT. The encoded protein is CASSLSENSPLHF. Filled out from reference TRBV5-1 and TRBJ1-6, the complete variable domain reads KAGVTQTPRYLIKTRGQQVTLSCSPISGHRSVSWYQQTPGQGLQFLFEYFSETQRNKGNFPGRFSGRQFSNSRSEMNVSTLELGDSALYLCASSLSENSPLHFGNGTRLTVT.

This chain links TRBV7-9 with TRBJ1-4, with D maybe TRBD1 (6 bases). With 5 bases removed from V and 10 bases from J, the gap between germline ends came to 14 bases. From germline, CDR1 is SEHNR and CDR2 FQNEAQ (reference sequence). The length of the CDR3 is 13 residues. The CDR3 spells CASSLGQSGKLFF. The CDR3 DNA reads TGTGCCAGCAGCCTAGGACAGTCGGGAAAACTGTTTTTT.

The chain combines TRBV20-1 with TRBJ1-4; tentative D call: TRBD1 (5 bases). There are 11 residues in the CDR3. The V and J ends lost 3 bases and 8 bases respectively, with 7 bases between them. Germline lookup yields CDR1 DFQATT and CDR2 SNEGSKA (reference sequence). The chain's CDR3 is CSARGPEKLFF. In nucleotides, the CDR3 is TGCAGTGCTAGGGGGCCGGAAAAACTGTTTTTT.

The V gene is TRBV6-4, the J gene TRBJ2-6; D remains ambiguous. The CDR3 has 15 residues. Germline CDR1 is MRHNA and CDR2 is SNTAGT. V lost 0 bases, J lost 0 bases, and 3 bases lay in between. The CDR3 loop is CASSDSHSGANVLTF. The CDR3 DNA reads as TGTGCCAGCAGTGACTCACACTCTGGGGCCAACGTCCTGACTTTC.

The CDR3 coding sequence is TGCGCCAGCAGTAGACAGGGGGCGGCCTACGAGCAGTACTTC. Its protein is CASSRQGAAYEQYF. The chain employs TRBV5-1 and TRBJ2-7; TRBD1 matches 10 bases. Germline assignment: CDR1 SGHRS and CDR2 YFSETQ. The CDR3 runs to 14 residues. V shed 5 bases and J 2 bases; nucleotides not matched to a gene: 4. Looking up the rest from reference TRBV5-1 and TRBJ2-7 gives the full variable domain: KAGVTQTPRYLIKTRGQQVTLSCSPISGHRSVSWYQQTPGQGLQFLFEYFSETQRNKGNFPGRFSGRQFSNSRSEMNVSTLELGDSALYLCASSRQGAAYEQYFGPGTRLTVT.

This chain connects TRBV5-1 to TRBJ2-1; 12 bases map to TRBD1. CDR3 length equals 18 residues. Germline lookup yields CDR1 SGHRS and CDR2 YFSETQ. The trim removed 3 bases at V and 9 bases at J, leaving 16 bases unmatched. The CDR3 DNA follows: TGCGCCAGCAGCTCAACGGAGGGACAGGGGGCAACCCGGGGTGAGCAGTTCTTC. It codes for CASSSTEGQGATRGEQFF.

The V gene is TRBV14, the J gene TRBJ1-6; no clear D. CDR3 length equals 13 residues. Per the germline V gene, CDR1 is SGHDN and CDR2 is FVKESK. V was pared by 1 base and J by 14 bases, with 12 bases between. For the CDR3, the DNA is TGTGCCAGCAGCCAAGCCCCCTTATTCGCCCTCCACTTT. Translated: CASSQAPLFALHF.

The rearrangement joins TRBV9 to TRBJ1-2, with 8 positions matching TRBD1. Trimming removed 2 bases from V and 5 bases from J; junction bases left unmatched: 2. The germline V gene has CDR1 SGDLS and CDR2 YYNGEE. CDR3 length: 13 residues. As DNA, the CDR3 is TGTGCCAGCAGCGTTGACAGGGGATATGGCTACACCTTC. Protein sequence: CASSVDRGYGYTF.

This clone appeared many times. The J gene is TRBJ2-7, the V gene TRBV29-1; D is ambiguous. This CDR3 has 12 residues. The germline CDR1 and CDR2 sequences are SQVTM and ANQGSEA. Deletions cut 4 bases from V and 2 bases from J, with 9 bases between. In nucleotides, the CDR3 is TGCAGCGTTGGAGAGCTAACCTACGAGCAGTACTTC. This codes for CSVGELTYEQYF.

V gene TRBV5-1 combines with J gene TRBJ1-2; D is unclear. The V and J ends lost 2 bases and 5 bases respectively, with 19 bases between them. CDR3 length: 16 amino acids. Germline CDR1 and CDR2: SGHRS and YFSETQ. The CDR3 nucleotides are TGCGCCAGCAGCTTTGGAGTAACGCCTTCGGGTTATGGCTACACCTTC. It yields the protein CASSFGVTPSGYGYTF.

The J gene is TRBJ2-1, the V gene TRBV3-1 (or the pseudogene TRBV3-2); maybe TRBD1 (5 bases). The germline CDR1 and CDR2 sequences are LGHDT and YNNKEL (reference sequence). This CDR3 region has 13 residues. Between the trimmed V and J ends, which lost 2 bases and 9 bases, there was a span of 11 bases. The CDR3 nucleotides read TGTGCCAGCAGCCAAAACCCGGACACTGAGCAGTTCTTC. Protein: CASSQNPDTEQFF.

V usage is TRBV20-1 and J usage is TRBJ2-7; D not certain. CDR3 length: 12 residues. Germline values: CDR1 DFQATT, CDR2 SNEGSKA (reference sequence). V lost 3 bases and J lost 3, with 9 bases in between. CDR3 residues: CSASRYSYEQYF. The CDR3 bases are TGCAGTGCTAGTCGATACAGCTACGAGCAGTACTTC.

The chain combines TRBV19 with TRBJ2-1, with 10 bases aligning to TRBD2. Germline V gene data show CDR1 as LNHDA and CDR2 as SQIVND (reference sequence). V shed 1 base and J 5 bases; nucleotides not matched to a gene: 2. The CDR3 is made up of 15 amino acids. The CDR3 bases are TGTGCCAGTAGTATAGCTAGCGGGGGCCACAATGAGCAGTTCTTC. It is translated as CASSIASGGHNEQFF.

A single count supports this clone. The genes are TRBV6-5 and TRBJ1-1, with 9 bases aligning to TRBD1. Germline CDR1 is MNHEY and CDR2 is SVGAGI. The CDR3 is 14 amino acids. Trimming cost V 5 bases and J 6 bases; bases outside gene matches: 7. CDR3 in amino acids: CASSRQGVGAEAFF. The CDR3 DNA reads TGTGCCAGCAGTAGACAGGGGGTAGGGGCTGAAGCTTTCTTT.